The 31 T cell receptor beta chains reported below all come from one sample, sequenced in a study of shared clonotypes between healthy human individuals (dated by TCRdb to 2018 to 2020). CD8 naive samples were obtained by positive selection for CCR7 among CD45RO-negative cells, yielding a CD45RA+CCR7+ population from which TemRA cells were excluded. The library was made by the immunoSEQ multiplex PCR assay. Entries here come from immuneACCESS through TCRdb and include only in-frame sequences with V and J called. Some clones fail to appear in such tables; in the studies checked, an unresolved V gene covers under half of the shortfall, and the cause of the remainder is unknown. Present in this sample are under 850,000 clones, about 92% of which were seen just once. The ten biggest clones cover less than 25% of the sample. Sequenced material: naive CD8+ T cells sorted from blood. Reading the label with the study, this specimen's cell subset or site is: CD45RA+CCR7+. These receptors were obtained from a man in his thirties or forties in good health.

This clone was found a few times. The chain recombines TRBV27 with TRBJ2-7, with D perhaps TRBD1 or TRBD2 (5 bases each). The CDR3 runs 13 residues. Trimming cost V 3 bases and J 5 bases, with 11 bases left between them. Germline V gives CDR1 MNHEY, CDR2 SMNVEV (reference sequence). The DNA for the CDR3 is TGTGCCAGCAGTTTCGGACGGGGCGACGAGCAGTACTTC. It encodes CASSFGRGDEQYF.

The rearrangement joins TRBV15 to TRBJ2-7; D is perhaps TRBD2 (7 bases). The CDR3 consists of 20 residues. CDR1 LNHNV and CDR2 YYDKDF come from the germline V gene (reference sequence). V gave up 1 base and J gave up 0 bases, with 25 bases separating them. The CDR3 reads CATSRGVTGPGEGPSYEQYF. CDR3 nucleotides: TGTGCCACCAGCAGAGGAGTGACAGGCCCGGGGGAGGGCCCCTCCTACGAGCAGTACTTC.

This clone was observed a handful of times. The chain uses TRBV15 and TRBJ2-5, with D perhaps matching TRBD1 (6 bases). The V end lost 4 bases, the J end lost 7 bases, and 13 bases lay between the germline ends. Germline V gene data show CDR1 as LNHNV and CDR2 as YYDKDF (reference sequence). This CDR3 spans 13 amino acids. CDR3 nucleotides: TGTGCCACCAGCAAGGGGGTGGATGGGACCCAGTACTTC. Residues: CATSKGVDGTQYF.

This sequence joins TRBV30 and TRBJ2-2; no firm D call. The CDR3 is 15 residues long. V lost 2 bases, J lost 2 bases, and 12 bases lay in between. Germline V gene lookup returns CDR1 GTSNPN and CDR2 SVGIG (reference sequence). The CDR3 DNA reads TGTGCCTGGAGTATCCCCGACTTTAACACCGGGGAGCTGTTTTTT. This sequence encodes CAWSIPDFNTGELFF. Full variable domain (rest looked up from reference TRBV30 and TRBJ2-2): SQTIHQWPATLVQPVGSPLSLECTVEGTSNPNLYWYRQAAGRGLQLLFYSVGIGQISSEVPQNLSASRPQDRQFILSSKKLLLSDSGFYLCAWSIPDFNTGELFFGEGSRLTVL.

The chain is built from TRBV19 and TRBJ1-5; 7 nucleotides match TRBD1. Germline V gene data show CDR1 as LNHDA and CDR2 as SQIVND (reference sequence). The CDR3 consists of 15 residues. V was pared by 3 bases and J by 0 bases, with 2 bases of the junction left unmatched. The CDR3 region has the DNA TGTGCCAGTAGTATTGGGACAGCTAGCAATCAGCCCCAGCATTTT. Translation: CASSIGTASNQPQHF.

The count of this clone is one. This sequence joins TRBV11-2 and TRBJ2-7; the match to TRBD1 covers 8 bases. V shed 4 bases, J shed 3 bases, and the junction held 8 bases outside the gene matches. The CDR3 runs 15 residues. CDR1 SGHAT and CDR2 FQNNGV come from the germline V gene. This chain's CDR3 is CASSYPGQEHYEQYF. DNA of the CDR3: TGTGCCAGCAGCTACCCGGGACAGGAACACTACGAGCAGTACTTC.

This clone was observed a single time. The gene calls are TRBV11-2 and TRBJ2-1, with a tentative D call TRBD1 (5 bases). Germline CDR1 reads SGHAT; CDR2 reads FQNNGV. The CDR3 contains 15 residues. V gave up 2 bases and J gave up 2 bases, with 10 bases separating them. The CDR3: CASSLTTATYNEQFF. CDR3 in DNA: TGTGCCAGCAGCTTAACGACAGCAACCTACAATGAGCAGTTCTTC.

V gene TRBV5-6 combines with J gene TRBJ2-7; D may be TRBD2 (5 bases). The CDR3 covers 12 residues. Germline values: CDR1 SGHDT, CDR2 YYEEEE. With 0 bases removed from V and 6 bases from J, the gap between germline ends came to 7 bases. CDR3 sequence: CASSLDGGEQYF. CDR3 in DNA: TGTGCCAGCAGCTTGGATGGAGGCGAGCAGTACTTC.

This sequence joins TRBV19 and TRBJ2-7, with 7 bases that match TRBD1. This CDR3 is 14 amino acids long. V was clipped by 5 bases and J by 2 bases; unmatched bases: 6. Germline V lookup: CDR1 LNHDA, CDR2 SQIVND (reference sequence). The CDR3 sequence is CASSLTGQTYEQYF. In DNA, the CDR3 is TGTGCCAGTAGTTTGACAGGGCAAACCTACGAGCAGTACTTC.

The chain uses TRBV5-4 and TRBJ2-1; weak D call: TRBD2 (6 bases). The CDR3 runs to 14 residues. The germline V and J ends were trimmed by 4 bases and 0 bases, with 8 bases remaining between them. CDR1 is SGHNT, CDR2 YYREEE, per germline (reference sequence). The CDR3 protein is CASSHGSSYNEQFF. Here the CDR3 DNA reads TGTGCCAGCAGCCACGGGAGCTCCTACAATGAGCAGTTCTTC.

The V and J genes are TRBV21-1 and TRBJ1-4. TRBV21-1 is marked as a pseudogene. The CDR3 loop spans 14 amino acids. The CDR3 spells CASSNGGTNEKLFF. As DNA, the CDR3 is TGTGCCAGCAGCAACGGTGGAACTAATGAAAAACTGTTTTTT.

Concerning this clone: The same CDR3 is also encoded by other DNA sequences in this sample. J is TRBJ1-2 and V is TRBV9; perhaps TRBD1 as D (5 bases). This CDR3 comprises 11 residues. V lost 2 bases to trimming and J lost 7 bases, with 6 bases between them. Germline V gives CDR1 SGDLS, CDR2 YYNGEE. As DNA, the CDR3 is TGTGCCAGCAGCGTGGGGCGTGGCTACACCTTC. Translating gives CASSVGRGYTF.

The chain employs TRBV18 and TRBJ2-7; D remains unclear. Germline V CDR1 and CDR2: KGHSH, LQKENI. Trimming took 3 bases from V and 7 from J, leaving 19 bases between them. The CDR3 is 15 residues long. In nucleotides, the CDR3 is TGTGCCAGCTCACCTTTAGAAGGGTCCCCTACGGAGCAGTACTTC. Amino acid sequence: CASSPLEGSPTEQYF.

V is TRBV19 and J is TRBJ2-2; D remains ambiguous. The CDR3 runs 14 residues. Germline CDR1 LNHDA, CDR2 SQIVND (reference sequence). Between the trimmed V and J ends, which lost 4 bases and 4 bases, there was a span of 10 bases. The DNA of the CDR3 is TGTGCCAGTAGTACTCAGGAAGCCACCGGGGAGCTGTTTTTT. Translated, it gives CASSTQEATGELFF.

The V call is TRBV6-1, the J call TRBJ1-2; TRBD1 might be the D (5 bases). The V end was cut by 1 base, the J end by 4 bases, with 16 bases between. The germline gives CDR1 MNHNS, CDR2 SASEGT. The CDR3 has 16 residues. CDR3 in DNA: TGTGCCAGCAGTGAAGGGCAGGGACGATTAATCTATGGCTACACCTTC. Its protein product is CASSEGQGRLIYGYTF.

V usage is TRBV7-9 and J usage is TRBJ2-1; D tentatively fits TRBD1 or TRBD2 (6 bases each). Trimming removed 4 bases at V and 0 bases at J, with 19 bases between. The CDR3 is 18 residues long. CDR1 and CDR2 from the germline V gene are SEHNR and FQNEAQ (reference sequence). The CDR3 region has the DNA TGTGCCAGCAGCTCAACGGCTGTAGCGGACAGCTCCTACAATGAGCAGTTCTTC. This sequence encodes CASSSTAVADSSYNEQFF.

The V call is TRBV7-9, the J call TRBJ2-3; 7 bases agree with TRBD2. The length of the CDR3 is 15 residues. After removal of 5 bases from V and 4 bases from J, the junction contained 9 bases not matched to a gene. Germline CDR1 reads SEHNR; CDR2 reads FQNEAQ (reference sequence). The CDR3 DNA reads as TGTGCCAGCAGCAAACCACTAGCGCCCCCAGATACGCAGTATTTT. Residues: CASSKPLAPPDTQYF.

In this sample, this clone turned up a few times. V gene TRBV29-1 combines with J gene TRBJ2-3; TRBD2 matches at 12 bases. The trim removed 4 bases at V and 1 base at J, leaving 12 bases unmatched. This CDR3 spans 18 amino acids. From germline, CDR1 is SQVTM and CDR2 ANQGSEA. This CDR3 is CSVGGSSGRDEGTDTQYF. The CDR3 coding sequence is TGCAGCGTTGGTGGTTCTAGCGGGAGGGATGAGGGCACAGATACGCAGTATTTT.

V is TRBV19 and J is TRBJ1-5, with D unresolved. Germline-derived CDR1 and CDR2 are LNHDA and SQIVND (reference sequence). This CDR3 is built from 15 residues. The V end was cut by 5 bases, the J end by 0 bases, with 11 bases between. The CDR3 here is CASSWNLYSNQPQHF. CDR3 nucleotide sequence: TGTGCCAGTAGTTGGAACCTTTATAGCAATCAGCCCCAGCATTTT.

J is TRBJ2-7 and V is TRBV10-3; D gene unclear. The germline V gene has CDR1 ENHRY and CDR2 SYGVKD. The length of the CDR3 is 15 residues. V shed 10 bases and J shed 2 bases, with 21 bases lying between them. The CDR3 region is CATKDGPLGTYEQYF. The CDR3 DNA follows: TGTGCCACTAAAGACGGACCTCTGGGTACCTACGAGCAGTACTTC.

V and J are TRBV5-6 and TRBJ2-3; a possible D gene is TRBD1 (6 bases). Trimming cost V 2 bases and J 6 bases, with 22 bases left between them. The length of the CDR3 is 17 residues. From germline, CDR1 is SGHDT and CDR2 YYEEEE. The CDR3 is CASSFVVPDRRGDTQYF. CDR3 DNA: TGTGCCAGCAGCTTTGTCGTGCCGGACAGAAGGGGCGATACGCAGTATTTT.

This clone was detected once. The chain couples TRBV6-1 to TRBJ1-1; D gene uncertain. From germline, CDR1 is MNHNS and CDR2 SASEGT. V was shortened by 1 base and J by 1 base, with 10 bases between the two germline ends. The CDR3 is 15 amino acids. The CDR3 DNA is TGTGCCAGCAGTGAAGGGGCCTATGGGAACACTGAAGCTTTCTTT. Translating it yields CASSEGAYGNTEAFF.

The chain employs TRBV7-9 and TRBJ2-7; D may correspond to TRBD1 or TRBD2 (6 bases each). V dropped 7 bases and J dropped 7 bases, with 29 bases sitting between them. CDR1 and CDR2 (germline): SEHNR, FQNEAQ (reference sequence). The CDR3 is 17 residues long. The DNA of the CDR3 is TGTGCCAGCACTCAAGGGGGGCTGTTTTTAAACCAGGATGAGCAGTACTTC. The encoded protein is CASTQGGLFLNQDEQYF.

The rearrangement joins TRBV9 to TRBJ2-1; maybe TRBD1 (5 bases). The V end was cut by 0 bases, the J end by 7 bases, with 14 bases between. The CDR3 consists of 15 residues. CDR1 SGDLS and CDR2 YYNGEE come from the germline V gene. The CDR3 loop reads CASSVGQSFRNEQFF. DNA for the CDR3: TGTGCCAGCAGCGTAGGACAGTCGTTTAGAAATGAGCAGTTCTTC.

The genes are TRBV15 and TRBJ2-1; D call uncertain. This CDR3 comprises 15 residues. Germline V gives CDR1 LNHNV, CDR2 YYDKDF (reference sequence). The V end was cut by 3 bases, the J end by 0 bases, with 9 bases between. The CDR3, as DNA: TGTGCCACCAGCAGGATAACAGACTCCTACAATGAGCAGTTCTTC. This sequence encodes CATSRITDSYNEQFF.

For the CDR3, the DNA is TGTGCCAGCAGCACATCGTGGGAGATGTCGGATGAGCAGTTCTTC. Protein sequence: CASSTSWEMSDEQFF. The V gene is TRBV7-8, the J gene TRBJ2-1, with a weak D call TRBD2 (5 bases). Germline V CDR1 and CDR2: SGHVS, FQNEAQ. Trimming pared 5 bases from V and 8 bases from J, leaving 19 bases between. The CDR3 has 15 residues.

The chain employs TRBV11-1 and TRBJ2-7; TRBD2 is a possible D gene (5 bases). The CDR3 has 13 amino acids. Trimming took 5 bases from V and 7 from J, leaving 15 bases between them. Germline-derived CDR1 and CDR2 are SGHAT and FQDESV (reference sequence). This CDR3 is CASSLRWTGEQYF. CDR3 nucleotides: TGTGCCAGCAGCCTACGGTGGACGGGGGAGCAGTACTTC.

The genes are TRBV2 and TRBJ2-5; TRBD2 might be the D (6 bases). Germline V gives CDR1 SNHLY, CDR2 FYNNEI. Trimming shortened V by 3 bases and J by 1 base, and 15 bases separated the two germline ends. This CDR3 has 16 residues. The chain's CDR3 is CASSDPSVGPQETQYF. In DNA, the CDR3 is TGTGCCAGCAGTGACCCTAGCGTAGGCCCCCAAGAGACCCAGTACTTC.

The chain joins TRBV6-6 to TRBJ2-3; 9 bases align to TRBD1. Germline values: CDR1 MNHNY, CDR2 SVGAGI (reference sequence). V dropped 0 bases and J dropped 4; count of bases not matched to a gene: 2. CDR3 length: 15 residues. As DNA, the CDR3 is TGTGCCAGCAGTTACTCAACAGGGGGCTCAGATACGCAGTATTTT. It is translated as CASSYSTGGSDTQYF.

There are a few counts of this clone. The gene calls are TRBV27 and TRBJ2-1; TRBD1 matches 12 bases. CDR3 length: 15 amino acids. Germline V gene sequence: CDR1 MNHEY, CDR2 SMNVEV (reference sequence). V trimming: 7 bases; J trimming: 4 bases; junction bases outside the gene matches: 5. CDR3 in amino acids: CASTRDRGPYNEQFF. Here the CDR3 DNA reads TGTGCCAGCACCCGGGACAGGGGGCCTTACAATGAGCAGTTCTTC.

The V gene is TRBV27, the J gene TRBJ2-2; 8 bases align to TRBD2. Per germline, CDR1 MNHEY and CDR2 SMNVEV (reference sequence). CDR3 length equals 17 residues. J gave up 4 bases and V 0 bases, and 7 bases lay outside the gene matches. CDR3 coding DNA: TGTGCCAGCAGTTTATCGAGGAGCGGGAGAATCACCGGGGAGCTGTTTTTT. Protein: CASSLSRSGRITGELFF.